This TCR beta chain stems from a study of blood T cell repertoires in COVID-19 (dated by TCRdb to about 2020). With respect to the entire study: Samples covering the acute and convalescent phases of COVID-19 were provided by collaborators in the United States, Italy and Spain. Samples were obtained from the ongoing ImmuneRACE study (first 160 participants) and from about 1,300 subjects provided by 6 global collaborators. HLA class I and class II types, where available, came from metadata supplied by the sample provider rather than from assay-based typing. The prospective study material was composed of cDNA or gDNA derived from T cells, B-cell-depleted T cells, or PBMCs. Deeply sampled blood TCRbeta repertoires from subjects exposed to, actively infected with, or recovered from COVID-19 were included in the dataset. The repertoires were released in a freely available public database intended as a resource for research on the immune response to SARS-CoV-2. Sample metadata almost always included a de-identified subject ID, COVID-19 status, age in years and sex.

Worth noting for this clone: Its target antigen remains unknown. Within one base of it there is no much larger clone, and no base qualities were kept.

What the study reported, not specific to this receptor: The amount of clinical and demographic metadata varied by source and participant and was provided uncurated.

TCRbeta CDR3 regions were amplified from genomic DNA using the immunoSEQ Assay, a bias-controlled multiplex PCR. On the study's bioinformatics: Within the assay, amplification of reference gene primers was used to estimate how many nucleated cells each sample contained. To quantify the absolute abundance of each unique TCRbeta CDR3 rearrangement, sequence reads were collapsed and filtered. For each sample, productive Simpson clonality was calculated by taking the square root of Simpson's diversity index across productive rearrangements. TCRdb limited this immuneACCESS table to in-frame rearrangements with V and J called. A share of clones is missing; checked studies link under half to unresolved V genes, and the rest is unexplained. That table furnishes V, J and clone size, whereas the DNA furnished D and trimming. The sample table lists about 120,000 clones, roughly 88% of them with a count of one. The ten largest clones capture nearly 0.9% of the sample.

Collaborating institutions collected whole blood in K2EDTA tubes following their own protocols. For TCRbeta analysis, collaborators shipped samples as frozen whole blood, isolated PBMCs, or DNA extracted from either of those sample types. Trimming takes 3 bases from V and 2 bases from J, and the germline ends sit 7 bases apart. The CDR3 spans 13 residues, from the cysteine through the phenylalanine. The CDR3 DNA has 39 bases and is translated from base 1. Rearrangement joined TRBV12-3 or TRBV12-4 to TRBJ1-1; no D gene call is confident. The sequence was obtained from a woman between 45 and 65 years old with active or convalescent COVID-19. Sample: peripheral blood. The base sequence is TGTGCCAGCAGTTTGTCGGGTAACACTGAAGCTTTCTTT. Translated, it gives CASSLSGNTEAFF.